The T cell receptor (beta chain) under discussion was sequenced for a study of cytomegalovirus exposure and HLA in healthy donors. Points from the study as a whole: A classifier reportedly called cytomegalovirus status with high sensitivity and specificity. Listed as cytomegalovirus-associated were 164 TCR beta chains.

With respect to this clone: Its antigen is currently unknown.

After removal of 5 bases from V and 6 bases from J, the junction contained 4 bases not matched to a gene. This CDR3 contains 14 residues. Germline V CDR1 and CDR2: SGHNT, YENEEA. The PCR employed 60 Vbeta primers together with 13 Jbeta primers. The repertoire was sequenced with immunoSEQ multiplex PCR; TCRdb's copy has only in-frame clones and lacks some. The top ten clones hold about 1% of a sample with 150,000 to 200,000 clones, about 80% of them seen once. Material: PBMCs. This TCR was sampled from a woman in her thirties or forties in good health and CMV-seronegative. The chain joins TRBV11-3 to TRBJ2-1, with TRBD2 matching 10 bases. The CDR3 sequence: CASSPGTSANEQFF. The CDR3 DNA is TGTGCCAGCAGCCCGGGGACTAGCGCCAATGAGCAGTTCTTC.